This is a list of T cell receptor beta chains from one sample in a study of shared clonotypes between healthy human individuals. Assay used: immunoSEQ multiplex PCR; TCRdb lists only in-frame clones, some missing. The repertoire has over 1.4 million clones, roughly 96% of them found once; the top ten carry approximately 1%. Material: naive CD4+ T cells sorted from blood. The source of these receptors is a man aged 25 to 40 in good health. Each CDR3 is given with its conserved first and last residue. The D gene is left open where the match is weak. Rows may omit the clone size; those that give it use once, few, many or a size class.

V gene,clone size,D gene,J gene,CDR3 DNA,CDR3 protein
TRBV6-6,.,.,TRBJ2-7,TGTGCCAGTAAAGGTCGAGTTTCCTACGAGCAGTACTTC,CASKGRVSYEQYF
TRBV19,.,.,TRBJ2-7,TGTGCCAGTAGATCAGGTCTTCCCCACGAGCAGTACTTC,CASRSGLPHEQYF
TRBV16,.,.,TRBJ1-3,TGTGCCAGCAGCCAGGAGTTCTCTGGAAACACCATATATTTT,CASSQEFSGNTIYF
TRBV18,.,.,TRBJ1-5,TGTGCCAGCTCAACAAGTTCCAATAGCAATCAGCCCCAGCATTTT,CASSTSSNSNQPQHF
TRBV29-1,.,.,TRBJ1-2,TGCAGCGCCGGAGAGGGGGACTATGGCTACACCTTC,CSAGEGDYGYTF
TRBV19,.,.,TRBJ2-3,TGTGCCAGTAGTATCCGCAGGGTAGTGAGCACAGATACGCAGTATTTT,CASSIRRVVSTDTQYF
TRBV18,.,.,TRBJ2-1,TGTGCCAGCTCACCAGTTCGGGTCGCGAGAGCATACAATGAGCAGTTCTTC,CASSPVRVARAYNEQFF
TRBV7-9,.,.,TRBJ1-3,TGTGCCAGTTACGGTAGAGTTATAACTGGAAACACCATATATTTT,CASYGRVITGNTIYF
TRBV19,.,.,TRBJ2-3,TGTGCCAGTAGTTTTCTGGGTTCAGATACGCAGTATTTT,CASSFLGSDTQYF
TRBV28,.,.,TRBJ1-2,TGTGCCAGCAGCCACCCGGTGGTCCCCTATGGCTACACCTTC,CASSHPVVPYGYTF
TRBV6-1,.,.,TRBJ1-1,TGTGCCAGCAGGGAACATTCGAACACTGAAGCTTTCTTT,CASREHSNTEAFF
TRBV15,.,.,TRBJ2-7,TGTGCCACCAGCAGAGATGGTACGGGGATATCGACCGAGCAGTACTTC,CATSRDGTGISTEQYF
TRBV7-9,.,.,TRBJ2-4,TGTGCCAGCAGCTTAGCGGGACTAGCCAAAAACATTCAGTACTTC,CASSLAGLAKNIQYF
TRBV9,.,.,TRBJ1-2,TGTGCCAGCAGCCTGCGAGCGGACAGTAACTATGGCTACACCTTC,CASSLRADSNYGYTF
TRBV27,.,TRBD2,TRBJ2-7,TGTGCCAGCACCCCCGTCGACGGGACTAGCGGGGTTTACGAGCAGTACTTC,CASTPVDGTSGVYEQYF
TRBV5-8,.,.,TRBJ2-3,TGTGCCAGCAGCCCTCGGGGATCTAGCACAGATACGCAGTATTTT,CASSPRGSSTDTQYF
TRBV5-1,.,.,TRBJ1-3,TGCGCCAGCAGCACTTTAGGTTCTGGAAACACCATATATTTT,CASSTLGSGNTIYF
TRBV2,.,.,TRBJ1-5,TGTGCCAGCAGTTATTCACGGACAGACTATAGCAATCAGCCCCAGCATTTT,CASSYSRTDYSNQPQHF
TRBV10-3,.,.,TRBJ2-3,TGTGCCATCAGTGAGCGGGAGTTTAGCACAGATACGCAGTATTTT,CAISEREFSTDTQYF
TRBV2,.,.,TRBJ2-3,TGTGCCAGCAGCGAAGGGGCGACAGATACGCAGTATTTT,CASSEGATDTQYF
TRBV28,.,TRBD1,TRBJ1-1,TGTGCCAGCAGTCCGGGACAGGGGGCGACTGAAGCTTTCTTT,CASSPGQGATEAFF
TRBV19,.,.,TRBJ2-7,TGTGCCAGTAGTATAGATCATGTGAGGAGCTACGAGCAGTACTTC,CASSIDHVRSYEQYF
TRBV6-6,.,.,TRBJ2-2,TGTGCCAGCAGTTTTTGGGTGGCCACCGGGGAGCTGTTTTTT,CASSFWVATGELFF
TRBV15,.,.,TRBJ2-1,TGTGCCACCAGCAGAGATTTTCTGGAGTTGCGCGGCCTTCGGGACAATGAGCAGTTCTTC,CATSRDFLELRGLRDNEQFF
TRBV5-6,.,.,TRBJ1-5,TGTGCCAGCAGCAGCGGGCACAGGGTTTCGCAGCCCCAGCATTTT,CASSSGHRVSQPQHF
TRBV28,.,TRBD1,TRBJ1-5,TGTGCCAGCAGTGACAGGGGGCGCGGCAATCAGCCCCAGCATTTT,CASSDRGRGNQPQHF
TRBV7-2,.,TRBD2,TRBJ2-2,TGTGCCAGCAGCCCACGGACTAGCCTAAACACCGGGGAGCTGTTTTTT,CASSPRTSLNTGELFF
TRBV27,.,.,TRBJ2-7,TGTGCCAGCAGTCCCAAGGCACAGGTAACCTACGAGCAGTACTTC,CASSPKAQVTYEQYF
TRBV29-1,.,TRBD1,TRBJ2-5,TGCAGCGTTGTGGACAGGGGAGAAGAGACCCAGTACTTC,CSVVDRGEETQYF
TRBV2,once,.,TRBJ2-5,TGTGCCAGCAGCCGAGGACAGTACCAAGAGACCCAGTACTTC,CASSRGQYQETQYF
TRBV4-1,.,.,TRBJ1-2,TGCGCCAGCAGCCCCCGCGGGGGCTATGGCTACACCTTC,CASSPRGGYGYTF
TRBV5-4,.,.,TRBJ2-7,TGTGCCAGCAGGGAGGCGAGCTCCTACGAGCAGTACTTC,CASREASSYEQYF
TRBV14,once,.,TRBJ1-3,TGTGCCAGCAGCCGGATGGCTGGAAACACCATATATTTT,CASSRMAGNTIYF
TRBV6-6,.,TRBD1,TRBJ2-7,TGTGCCAGCAGTACGACAGGGGGCGGCGAGCAGTACTTC,CASSTTGGGEQYF
TRBV29-1,.,TRBD2,TRBJ2-1,TGCAGCGTCGCGGGACTAGTCCCCTACAATGAGCAGTTCTTC,CSVAGLVPYNEQFF
TRBV7-9,.,.,TRBJ2-1,TGTGCCAGCAGCTTTCAGTTCAACCTATACTACAATGAGCAGTTCTTC,CASSFQFNLYYNEQFF
TRBV14,.,.,TRBJ1-2,TGTGCCAGCAGCCAAGGCCAGAGCTATGGCTACACCTTC,CASSQGQSYGYTF
TRBV30,.,.,TRBJ2-5,TGTGCCTGGAGTGTTGAGCGTCGACGGGAGACCCAGTACTTC,CAWSVERRRETQYF
TRBV7-8,.,.,TRBJ2-3,TGTGCCAGCAGCCCCGCGCCTACGCATAGGAGCACAGATACGCAGTATTTT,CASSPAPTHRSTDTQYF
TRBV2,.,.,TRBJ1-2,TGTGCCAGCAGTCCACTCGACAGCTCTAACTATGGCTACACCTTC,CASSPLDSSNYGYTF
TRBV30,.,.,TRBJ1-1,TGTGCCTGGAGTGGGAGGGGGGGTTCGAACACTGAAGCTTTCTTT,CAWSGRGGSNTEAFF
TRBV28,.,.,TRBJ1-2,TGTGCCAGCGGTGGGGGTAGCTATGGCTACACCTTC,CASGGGSYGYTF
TRBV2,.,.,TRBJ1-2,TGTGCCACCGACCCACGAGGGGCTGGCGGCTACACCTTC,CATDPRGAGGYTF
TRBV5-4,.,TRBD2,TRBJ2-7,TGTGCCAGCAGCCAAGCTAGCGGGAGTTCCCACGAGCAGTACTTC,CASSQASGSSHEQYF
TRBV4-3,.,.,TRBJ2-1,TGCGCCAGCAGCCTTTTTGATGGCGGAAGCTCCTACAATGAGCAGTTCTTC,CASSLFDGGSSYNEQFF
TRBV7-2,.,TRBD1,TRBJ2-5,TGTGCCAGCAGCTCCCGACAGGGGGTGGGAGAGACCCAGTACTTC,CASSSRQGVGETQYF
TRBV2,.,.,TRBJ2-1,TGTGCCAGCAGGGTGAGCGGAATTTACAATGAGCAGTTCTTC,CASRVSGIYNEQFF
TRBV11-3,once,.,TRBJ2-1,TGTGCCAGCAGCTACAGAAGCTATGAGCAGTTCTTC,CASSYRSYEQFF
TRBV5-4,.,TRBD2,TRBJ2-1,TGTGCCAGCAGCTTCGGACTAGCGGGAAGGAATGAGCAGTTCTTC,CASSFGLAGRNEQFF
TRBV18,many,.,TRBJ2-5,TGTGCCAGCTCACCAGGGGAGACCCAGTACTTC,CASSPGETQYF
TRBV6-1,.,.,TRBJ1-2,TGTGCCAGCAAAATGGGGCAGGAGAACTATGGCTACACCTTC,CASKMGQENYGYTF
TRBV28,.,TRBD1,TRBJ1-3,TGTGCCATCACCTCAGGACAGGGGGCGGGAAACACCATATATTTT,CAITSGQGAGNTIYF
TRBV5-4,.,.,TRBJ2-7,TGTGCCAGCAGCTTCCCCGGGAGCACGTTGGACGAGCAGTACTTC,CASSFPGSTLDEQYF
TRBV5-1,.,.,TRBJ2-5,TGCGCCAGCGGCGAGGTCGGGGGAGAGACCCAGTACTTC,CASGEVGGETQYF
TRBV14,once,.,TRBJ2-7,TGTGCCAGCAGCCAAGACCTAAGGGGCTACGAGCAGTACTTC,CASSQDLRGYEQYF
TRBV7-2,.,.,TRBJ2-1,TGTGCCAGCAGCTTTCTAGCGACATACAATGAGCAGTTCTTC,CASSFLATYNEQFF
TRBV5-1,.,TRBD1,TRBJ1-2,TGCGCCAGCAGCATCGGACAGGGGACGGGGATAAACTATGGCTACACCTTC,CASSIGQGTGINYGYTF
TRBV2,.,.,TRBJ2-7,TGTGCCAGCAGTACCTCAGGGACCTCCTACGAGCAGTACTTC,CASSTSGTSYEQYF